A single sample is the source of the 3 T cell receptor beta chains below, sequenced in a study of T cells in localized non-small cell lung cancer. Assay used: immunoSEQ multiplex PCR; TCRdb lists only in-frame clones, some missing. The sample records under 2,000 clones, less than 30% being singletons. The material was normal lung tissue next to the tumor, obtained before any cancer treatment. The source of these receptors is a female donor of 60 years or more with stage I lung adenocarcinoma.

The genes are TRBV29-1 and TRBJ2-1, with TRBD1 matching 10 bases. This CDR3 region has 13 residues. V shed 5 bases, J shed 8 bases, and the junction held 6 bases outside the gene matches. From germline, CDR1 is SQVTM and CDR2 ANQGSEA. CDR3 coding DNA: TGCAGCGTTAGGGACAGGGGTGGGGATGAGCAGTTCTTC. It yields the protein CSVRDRGGDEQFF.

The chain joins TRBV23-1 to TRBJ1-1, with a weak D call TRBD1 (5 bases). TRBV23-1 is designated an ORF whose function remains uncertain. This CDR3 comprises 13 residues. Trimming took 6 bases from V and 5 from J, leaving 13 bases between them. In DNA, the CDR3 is TGCGCCAGCAGCTCCCGGGGGGGGACTGAAGCTTTCTTT. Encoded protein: CASSSRGGTEAFF.

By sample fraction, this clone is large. DNA of the CDR3: TGTGCCAGCAGTGAGTTACCTACCGGGGAGCTGTTTTTT. It translates to CASSELPTGELFF. J is TRBJ2-2 and V is TRBV6-8; D unclear. The CDR3 has 13 amino acids. Germline CDR1 reads MNHGY; CDR2 reads SAAAGT. V shed 5 bases and J shed 5 bases, with 9 bases lying between them.